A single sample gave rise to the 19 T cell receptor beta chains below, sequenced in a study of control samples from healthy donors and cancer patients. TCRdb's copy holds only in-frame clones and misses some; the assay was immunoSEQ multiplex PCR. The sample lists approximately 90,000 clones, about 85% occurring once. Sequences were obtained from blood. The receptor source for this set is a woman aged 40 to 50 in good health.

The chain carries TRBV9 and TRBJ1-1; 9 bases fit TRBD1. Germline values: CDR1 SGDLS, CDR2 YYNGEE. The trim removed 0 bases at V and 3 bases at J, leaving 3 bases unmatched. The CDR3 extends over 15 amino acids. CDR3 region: CASSVARDRDTEAFF. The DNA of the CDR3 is TGTGCCAGCAGCGTAGCGAGGGACAGGGACACTGAAGCTTTCTTT.

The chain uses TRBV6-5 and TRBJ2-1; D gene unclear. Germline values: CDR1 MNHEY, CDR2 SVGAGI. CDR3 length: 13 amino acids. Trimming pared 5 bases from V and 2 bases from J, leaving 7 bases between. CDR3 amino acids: CASSRDPYNEQFF. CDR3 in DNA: TGTGCCAGCAGTCGAGATCCCTACAATGAGCAGTTCTTC.

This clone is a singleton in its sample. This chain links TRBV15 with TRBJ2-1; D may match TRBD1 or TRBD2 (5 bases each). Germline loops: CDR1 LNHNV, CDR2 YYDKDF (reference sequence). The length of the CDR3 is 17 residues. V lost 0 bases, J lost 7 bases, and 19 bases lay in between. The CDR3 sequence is CATSRDVTGPRGNEQFF. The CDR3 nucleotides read TGTGCCACCAGCAGAGATGTTACGGGCCCGAGGGGTAATGAGCAGTTCTTC.

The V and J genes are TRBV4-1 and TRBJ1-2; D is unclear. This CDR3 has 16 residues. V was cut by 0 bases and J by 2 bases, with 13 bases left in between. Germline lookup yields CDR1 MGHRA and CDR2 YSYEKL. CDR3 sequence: CASSQDPPPANYGYTF. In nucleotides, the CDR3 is TGCGCCAGCAGCCAAGATCCCCCCCCCGCCAACTATGGCTACACCTTC.

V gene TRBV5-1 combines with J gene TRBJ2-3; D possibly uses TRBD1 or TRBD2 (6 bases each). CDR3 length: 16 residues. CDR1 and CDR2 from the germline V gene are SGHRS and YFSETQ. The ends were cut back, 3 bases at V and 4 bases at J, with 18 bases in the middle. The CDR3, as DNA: TGCGCCAGCAGCTCGGGGGCCGTTCTTCCCGCAGATACGCAGTATTTT. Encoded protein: CASSSGAVLPADTQYF.

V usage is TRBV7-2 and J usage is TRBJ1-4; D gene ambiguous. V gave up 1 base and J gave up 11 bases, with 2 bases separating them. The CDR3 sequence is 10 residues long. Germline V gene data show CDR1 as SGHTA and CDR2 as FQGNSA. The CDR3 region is CASSLGKLFF. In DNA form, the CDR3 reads TGTGCCAGCAGCTTAGGGAAACTGTTTTTT.

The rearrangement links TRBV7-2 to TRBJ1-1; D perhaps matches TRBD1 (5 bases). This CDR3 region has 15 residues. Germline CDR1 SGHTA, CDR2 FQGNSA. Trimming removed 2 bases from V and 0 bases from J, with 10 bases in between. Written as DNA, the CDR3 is TGTGCCAGCAGCTTAAAGGCCAGGGTGAACACTGAAGCTTTCTTT. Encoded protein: CASSLKARVNTEAFF.

The CDR3 loop is CASSTSDSYEQYF. The CDR3, as DNA: TGTGCCAGCAGTACTTCAGATTCCTACGAGCAGTACTTC. This rearrangement joins TRBV6-6 to TRBJ2-7; unclear D gene. Between the trimmed V and J ends, which lost 5 bases and 1 base, there was a span of 9 bases. The CDR3 extends over 13 amino acids. In germline, CDR1 is MNHNY, CDR2 SVGAGI (reference sequence).

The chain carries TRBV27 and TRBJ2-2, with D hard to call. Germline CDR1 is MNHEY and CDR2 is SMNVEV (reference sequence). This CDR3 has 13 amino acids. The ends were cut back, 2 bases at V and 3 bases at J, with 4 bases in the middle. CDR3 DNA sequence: TGTGCCAGCAGTTTAGGATACACCGGGGAGCTGTTTTTT. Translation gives CASSLGYTGELFF.

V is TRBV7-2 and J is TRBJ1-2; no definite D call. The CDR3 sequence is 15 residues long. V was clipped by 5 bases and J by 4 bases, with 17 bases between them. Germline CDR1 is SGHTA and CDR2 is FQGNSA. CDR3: CASSPAGSVIYGYTF. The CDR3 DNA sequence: TGTGCCAGCAGCCCAGCAGGTTCGGTCATCTATGGCTACACCTTC.

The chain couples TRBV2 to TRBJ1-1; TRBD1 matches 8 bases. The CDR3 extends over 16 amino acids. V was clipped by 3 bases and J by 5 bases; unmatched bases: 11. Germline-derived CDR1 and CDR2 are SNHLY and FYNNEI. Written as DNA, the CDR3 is TGTGCCAGCAGTGACTTTGAGCAGGGGGCGAATACTGAAGCTTTCTTT. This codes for CASSDFEQGANTEAFF.

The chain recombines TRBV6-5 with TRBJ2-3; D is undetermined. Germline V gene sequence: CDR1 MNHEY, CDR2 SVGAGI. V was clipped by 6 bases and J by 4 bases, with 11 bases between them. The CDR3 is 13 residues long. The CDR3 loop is CASRREIADTQYF. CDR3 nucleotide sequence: TGTGCCAGCAGAAGAGAGATTGCAGATACGCAGTATTTT.

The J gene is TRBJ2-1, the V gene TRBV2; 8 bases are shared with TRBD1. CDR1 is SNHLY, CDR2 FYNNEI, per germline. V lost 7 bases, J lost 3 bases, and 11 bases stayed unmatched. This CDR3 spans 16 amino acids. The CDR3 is CASTMVRDRLYNEQFF. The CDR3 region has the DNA TGTGCCAGCACTATGGTTAGGGACAGGCTCTACAATGAGCAGTTCTTC.

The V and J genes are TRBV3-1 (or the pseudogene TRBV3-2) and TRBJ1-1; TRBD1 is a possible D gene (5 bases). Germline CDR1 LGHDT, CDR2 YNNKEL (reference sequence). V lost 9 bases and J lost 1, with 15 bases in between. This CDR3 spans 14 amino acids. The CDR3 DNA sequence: TGTGCCAGTACAGAACAGGTAGAGAACACTGAAGCTTTCTTT. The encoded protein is CASTEQVENTEAFF.

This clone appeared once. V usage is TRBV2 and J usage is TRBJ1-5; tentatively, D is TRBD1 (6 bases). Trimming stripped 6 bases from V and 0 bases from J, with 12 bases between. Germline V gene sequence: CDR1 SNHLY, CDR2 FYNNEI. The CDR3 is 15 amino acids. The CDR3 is CASREQGNSNQPQHF. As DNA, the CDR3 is TGTGCCAGCAGGGAGCAGGGGAATAGCAATCAGCCCCAGCATTTT.

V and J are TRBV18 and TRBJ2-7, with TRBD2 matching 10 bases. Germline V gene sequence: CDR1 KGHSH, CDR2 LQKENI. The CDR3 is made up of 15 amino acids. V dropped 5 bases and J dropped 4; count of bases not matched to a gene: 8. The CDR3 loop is CASSETAGGPYEQYF. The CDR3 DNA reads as TGTGCCAGCTCAGAGACAGCGGGGGGGCCGTACGAGCAGTACTTC.

The CDR3 loop reads CSGLGTGLRDEQFF. The CDR3 DNA reads TGCAGCGGGCTGGGGACAGGGCTTAGGGATGAGCAGTTCTTC. The rearrangement uses TRBV29-1 and TRBJ2-1; 9 bases align to TRBD1. V lost 7 bases and J lost 8; bases outside the gene matches: 12. The germline V gene encodes CDR1 SQVTM and CDR2 ANQGSEA. This CDR3 contains 14 residues.

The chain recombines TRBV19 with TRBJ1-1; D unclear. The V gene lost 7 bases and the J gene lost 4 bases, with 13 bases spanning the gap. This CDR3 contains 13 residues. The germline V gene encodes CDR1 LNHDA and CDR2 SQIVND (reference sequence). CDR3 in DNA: TGTGCCAGTATTGAAGGTCGGAGCACTGAAGCTTTCTTT. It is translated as CASIEGRSTEAFF.

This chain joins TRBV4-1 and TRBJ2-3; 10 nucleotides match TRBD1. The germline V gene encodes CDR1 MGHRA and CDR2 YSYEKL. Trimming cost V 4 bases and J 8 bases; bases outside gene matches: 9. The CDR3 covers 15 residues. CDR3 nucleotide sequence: TGCGCCAGCAGCCCACGGACAGGGGGTGGCGGTACGCAGTATTTT. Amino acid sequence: CASSPRTGGGGTQYF.